The clone carrying this T cell receptor beta chain has only one observation. Its antigen remains unidentified. The method was immunoSEQ multiplex PCR; TCRdb's version includes in-frame clones alone and lacks a portion of them. Here the sample spans tens of thousands of clones, 80% being singletons. This entry is derived from a study of OX40 agonist ivuxolimab in advanced cancers. Whole-study context: Patients took ivuxolimab, an agonistic anti-OX40 (CD134) antibody. Head and neck, renal cell, melanoma or hepatocellular carcinoma were the cancers that dose-escalation patients had.

Study-level findings and limits: Clonal expansion was seen in CD4+ and CD8+ blood T cells by week 6 at 0.1 to 3.0 mg/kg.

With autoimmune disease history or systemic immunosuppression, patients were excluded. The V gene's germline CDR1 is MNHEY and CDR2 SMNVEV (reference sequence). The CDR3 loop spans 14 amino acids. Losses at the gene ends were 6 bases for V and 10 bases for J; bases not matched to a gene: 6. This material consisted of CD4+ or CD8+ T cells sorted from blood, taken in a trial of the OX40 agonist ivuxolimab. The chain has TRBV27 and TRBJ2-1; 13 bases match TRBD2. The clonotype comes from an adult with an advanced solid tumor such as melanoma, head and neck, liver or kidney cancer. The CDR3: CASRGLAGLREQFF. CDR3 in DNA: TGTGCCAGCAGGGGACTAGCGGGATTAAGGGAGCAGTTCTTC.